This is a list of T cell receptor beta chains from one sample in a study of identical twins. TCRdb re-called the 5' RACE reads through MiXCR, storing one row per CDR3 protein. The table has 400,000 to 500,000 distinct CDR3 sequences, approximately 18% seen once. The sequencing sample was made of naive T cells sorted from blood. These receptors originate from a man between 45 and 60 years old in good health. CDR3s include the opening cysteine and the closing phenylalanine or tryptophan. A D gene is named only where the DNA matches it firmly. Clone size is given for some rows only: seen once, a few or many times, or a class if the clone is expanded.

D gene: -; V gene: TRBV18; clone size: -; J gene: TRBJ2-1; CDR3 protein: CASSPINRAYNEQFF; CDR3 DNA: TGTGCCAGCTCACCAATCAACAGGGCATACAATGAGCAGTTCTTC
D gene: TRBD1; V gene: TRBV11-2; clone size: -; J gene: TRBJ2-7; CDR3 protein: CASSFYSTGLVNSYEQYF; CDR3 DNA: TGTGCCAGCAGCTTCTATTCGACAGGGTTAGTTAATTCCTACGAGCAGTACTTC
D gene: TRBD2; V gene: TRBV9; clone size: few; J gene: TRBJ2-3; CDR3 protein: CASSSSGTNTDTQYF; CDR3 DNA: TGTGCCAGCAGCTCTTCCGGGACTAACACAGATACGCAGTATTTT
D gene: -; V gene: TRBV20-1; clone size: -; J gene: TRBJ2-7; CDR3 protein: CSAPPRQGLSVYEQYF; CDR3 DNA: TGCAGTGCCCCTCCCCGGCAGGGTTTGAGCGTCTACGAGCAGTACTTC
D gene: -; V gene: TRBV12-3/TRBV12-4; clone size: -; J gene: TRBJ2-7; CDR3 protein: CASNSRGPTYEQYF; CDR3 DNA: TGTGCCAGCAACAGCAGGGGCCCCACCTACGAGCAGTACTTC
D gene: -; V gene: TRBV4-1; clone size: many; J gene: TRBJ1-1; CDR3 protein: CASSKQGGTEAFF; CDR3 DNA: TGCGCCAGCAGCAAACAGGGAGGCACTGAAGCTTTCTTT
D gene: -; V gene: TRBV5-1; clone size: -; J gene: TRBJ2-3; CDR3 protein: CASSLEGDPTGTDTQYF; CDR3 DNA: TGCGCCAGCAGCTTGGAAGGGGACCCAACAGGGACAGATACGCAGTATTTT
D gene: TRBD2; V gene: TRBV20-1; clone size: -; J gene: TRBJ2-1; CDR3 protein: CSARGLAGESSYNEQFF; CDR3 DNA: TGCAGTGCTAGAGGGCTAGCGGGAGAGAGCTCCTACAATGAGCAGTTCTTC
D gene: TRBD1; V gene: TRBV3-1; clone size: many; J gene: TRBJ1-6; CDR3 protein: CASSPWTGGRGSPLHF; CDR3 DNA: TGTGCCAGCAGCCCCTGGACAGGCGGCCGCGGTTCACCCCTCCACTTT
D gene: TRBD2; V gene: TRBV3-1; clone size: -; J gene: TRBJ2-1; CDR3 protein: CASSQDPGGPHNEQFF; CDR3 DNA: TGTGCCAGCAGCCAAGACCCGGGAGGGCCCCACAATGAGCAGTTCTTC
D gene: -; V gene: TRBV20-1; clone size: -; J gene: TRBJ2-7; CDR3 protein: CSVRAGTLPPHHYEQYF; CDR3 DNA: TGCAGTGTCAGAGCCGGAACCCTCCCCCCTCACCACTACGAGCAGTACTTC
D gene: -; V gene: TRBV6-2/TRBV6-3; clone size: many; J gene: TRBJ1-4; CDR3 protein: CASSSRDNDEKLFF; CDR3 DNA: TGTGCCAGCAGTTCCCGGGACAACGATGAAAAACTGTTTTTT
D gene: -; V gene: TRBV21-1; clone size: many; J gene: TRBJ2-7; CDR3 protein: CASRRGPWGYEQYF; CDR3 DNA: TGTGCCAGCAGGCGGGGGCCGTGGGGCTACGAGCAGTACTTC
D gene: TRBD1; V gene: TRBV2; clone size: -; J gene: TRBJ2-7; CDR3 protein: CASATGTGLGEQYF; CDR3 DNA: TGTGCCAGCGCCACCGGGACAGGCCTCGGCGAGCAGTACTTC
D gene: TRBD1; V gene: TRBV5-1; clone size: -; J gene: TRBJ2-1; CDR3 protein: CASSLATGDYNEQFF; CDR3 DNA: TGCGCCAGCAGCTTGGCCACAGGGGACTACAATGAGCAGTTCTTC
D gene: -; V gene: TRBV15; clone size: many; J gene: TRBJ2-3; CDR3 protein: CATSRRRTDTQYF; CDR3 DNA: TGTGCCACCAGCCGGCGGCGCACAGATACGCAGTATTTT
D gene: -; V gene: TRBV5-1; clone size: -; J gene: TRBJ2-7; CDR3 protein: CASSLDAGLSYEQYF; CDR3 DNA: TGCGCCAGCAGCTTGGATGCAGGGCTCTCCTACGAGCAGTACTTC
D gene: -; V gene: TRBV28; clone size: -; J gene: TRBJ1-3; CDR3 protein: CASSLLGRWGTDVSSGNTIYF; CDR3 DNA: TGTGCCAGCAGCCTCCTTGGTCGATGGGGGACGGATGTCAGCTCTGGAAACACCATATATTTT
D gene: -; V gene: TRBV28; clone size: -; J gene: TRBJ2-1; CDR3 protein: CASSLLSVNNEQFF; CDR3 DNA: TGTGCCAGCAGCCTCCTTAGCGTCAACAATGAGCAGTTCTTC
D gene: -; V gene: TRBV11-2; clone size: many; J gene: TRBJ1-1; CDR3 protein: CASSERGRMNTEAFF; CDR3 DNA: TGTGCCAGCAGCGAGAGGGGGAGAATGAACACTGAAGCTTTCTTT
D gene: -; V gene: TRBV7-9; clone size: few; J gene: TRBJ2-2; CDR3 protein: CASGRSRKNTGELFF; CDR3 DNA: TGTGCCAGTGGGAGAAGCCGGAAGAACACCGGGGAGCTGTTTTTT
D gene: -; V gene: TRBV18; clone size: few; J gene: TRBJ1-2; CDR3 protein: CASSEGNYGYTF; CDR3 DNA: TGTGCCAGCTCAGAGGGAAACTATGGCTACACCTTC
D gene: TRBD1; V gene: TRBV7-9; clone size: few; J gene: TRBJ1-4; CDR3 protein: CASSPGQLATNEKLFF; CDR3 DNA: TGTGCCAGCAGCCCGGGACAGCTTGCAACTAATGAAAAACTGTTTTTT
D gene: -; V gene: TRBV7-8; clone size: few; J gene: TRBJ2-1; CDR3 protein: CASSSRLGNEQFF; CDR3 DNA: TGTGCCAGCAGCTCCAGACTAGGCAATGAGCAGTTCTTC
D gene: -; V gene: TRBV15; clone size: few; J gene: TRBJ2-2; CDR3 protein: CATSRGFAGANTGELFF; CDR3 DNA: TGTGCCACCAGCAGAGGATTTGCCGGGGCGAACACCGGGGAGCTGTTTTTT
D gene: TRBD2; V gene: TRBV5-1; clone size: few; J gene: TRBJ2-4; CDR3 protein: CASSWTSGLAKNIQYF; CDR3 DNA: TGCGCCAGCAGCTGGACTAGCGGCCTAGCCAAAAACATTCAGTACTTC
D gene: -; V gene: TRBV9; clone size: many; J gene: TRBJ2-3; CDR3 protein: CASSVAGGGSTDTQYF; CDR3 DNA: TGTGCCAGCAGCGTAGCGGGCGGTGGTAGCACAGATACGCAGTATTTT
D gene: TRBD1; V gene: TRBV5-1; clone size: few; J gene: TRBJ1-1; CDR3 protein: CASSASTGVTEAFF; CDR3 DNA: TGCGCCAGCAGCGCCTCTACAGGGGTCACTGAAGCTTTCTTT
D gene: -; V gene: TRBV4-3; clone size: few; J gene: TRBJ1-2; CDR3 protein: CASSQEFPGAGDGYTF; CDR3 DNA: TGCGCCAGCAGCCAAGAATTTCCCGGGGCAGGGGATGGCTACACCTTC
D gene: -; V gene: TRBV11-2; clone size: -; J gene: TRBJ1-4; CDR3 protein: CASSKGHNEKLFF; CDR3 DNA: TGTGCCAGCAGCAAGGGACATAATGAAAAACTGTTTTTT
D gene: -; V gene: TRBV6-5; clone size: many; J gene: TRBJ1-1; CDR3 protein: CASSYDPGVKTEAFF; CDR3 DNA: TGTGCCAGCAGTTACGACCCGGGGGTGAAGACTGAAGCTTTCTTT
D gene: TRBD1; V gene: TRBV5-6; clone size: -; J gene: TRBJ2-2; CDR3 protein: CASSWGTVTGELFF; CDR3 DNA: TGTGCCAGCAGCTGGGGGACAGTTACCGGGGAGCTGTTTTTT
D gene: TRBD2; V gene: TRBV12-3/TRBV12-4; clone size: few; J gene: TRBJ2-7; CDR3 protein: CASSSSGGPHEQYF; CDR3 DNA: TGTGCCAGCAGCTCTAGCGGGGGGCCCCACGAGCAGTACTTC
D gene: -; V gene: TRBV4-3; clone size: many; J gene: TRBJ1-2; CDR3 protein: CASSQDWTDNYGYTF; CDR3 DNA: TGCGCCAGCAGCCAAGATTGGACGGATAACTATGGCTACACCTTC
D gene: -; V gene: TRBV10-3; clone size: many; J gene: TRBJ1-1; CDR3 protein: CAISESIVNTEAFF; CDR3 DNA: TGTGCCATCAGTGAGTCGATAGTGAACACTGAAGCTTTCTTT
D gene: -; V gene: TRBV29-1; clone size: few; J gene: TRBJ2-7; CDR3 protein: CSVEMGYEQYF; CDR3 DNA: TGCAGCGTTGAAATGGGGTACGAGCAGTACTTC
D gene: TRBD1; V gene: TRBV5-1; clone size: once; J gene: TRBJ2-5; CDR3 protein: CASSAGQGAIETQYF; CDR3 DNA: TGCGCCAGCAGCGCCGGACAGGGGGCGATCGAGACCCAGTACTTC
D gene: -; V gene: TRBV4-1; clone size: few; J gene: TRBJ1-1; CDR3 protein: CASSREGAGNTEAFF; CDR3 DNA: TGCGCCAGCAGCCGAGAAGGGGCGGGGAACACTGAAGCTTTCTTT
D gene: -; V gene: TRBV12-3/TRBV12-4; clone size: -; J gene: TRBJ2-5; CDR3 protein: CASSLIPKETQYF; CDR3 DNA: TGTGCCAGCAGTTTAATACCCAAAGAGACCCAGTACTTC
D gene: TRBD1; V gene: TRBV4-2; clone size: few; J gene: TRBJ2-6; CDR3 protein: CASSNRDRVVPGANVLTF; CDR3 DNA: TGTGCCAGCAGCAACCGGGACAGGGTAGTCCCTGGGGCCAACGTCCTGACTTTC
D gene: -; V gene: TRBV20-1; clone size: many; J gene: TRBJ2-1; CDR3 protein: CSATLDPFSYNEQFF; CDR3 DNA: TGCAGTGCTACCTTAGACCCATTCTCCTACAATGAGCAGTTCTTC
D gene: -; V gene: TRBV12-3/TRBV12-4; clone size: few; J gene: TRBJ1-2; CDR3 protein: CASSFGRAHYGYTF; CDR3 DNA: TGTGCCAGCAGTTTTGGCAGGGCCCACTATGGCTACACCTTC
D gene: -; V gene: TRBV20-1; clone size: -; J gene: TRBJ1-5; CDR3 protein: CSARQGGGNQPQHF; CDR3 DNA: TGCAGTGCTAGACAGGGCGGAGGCAATCAGCCCCAGCATTTT
D gene: -; V gene: TRBV20-1; clone size: -; J gene: TRBJ2-5; CDR3 protein: CSAPKPRPGSETQYF; CDR3 DNA: TGCAGTGCTCCGAAACCTAGGCCCGGGAGCGAGACCCAGTACTTC
D gene: -; V gene: TRBV6-2/TRBV6-3; clone size: -; J gene: TRBJ2-4; CDR3 protein: CASRPKRPRDFKNIQYF; CDR3 DNA: TGTGCCAGCAGACCAAAGAGACCCCGGGACTTCAAAAACATTCAGTACTTC
D gene: TRBD1; V gene: TRBV12-3/TRBV12-4; clone size: many; J gene: TRBJ1-2; CDR3 protein: CASKITGGAAYGYTF; CDR3 DNA: TGTGCCAGCAAAATAACAGGGGGCGCAGCCTATGGCTACACCTTC
D gene: -; V gene: TRBV11-2; clone size: few; J gene: TRBJ2-7; CDR3 protein: CAVPRSSYEQYF; CDR3 DNA: TGTGCCGTTCCAAGGAGCTCCTACGAGCAGTACTTC
D gene: -; V gene: TRBV20-1; clone size: many; J gene: TRBJ2-7; CDR3 protein: CSASFTSSYEQYF; CDR3 DNA: TGCAGTGCTAGCTTTACTAGTTCCTACGAGCAGTACTTC